This T cell receptor (beta chain) came from a study of blood T cell repertoires in COVID-19. About the research overall: Acute-phase and convalescent COVID-19 samples originated in the United States, Italy and Spain. Nucleic acid was either cDNA or gDNA, and it came from T cells, B-cell-depleted T cells, or PBMCs.

This CDR3 spans 13 amino acids. Trimming pared 1 base from V and 3 bases from J, leaving 6 bases between. Germline V gene data show CDR1 as LGHDT and CDR2 as YNNKEL (reference sequence). Participants' own reports of clinical history determined their cohort assignment. TCRdb keeps only in-frame clones here, not all; method: immunoSEQ multiplex PCR. The table includes more than 200,000 clones, more than 75% detected once. The chain carries TRBV3-1 (or the pseudogene TRBV3-2) and TRBJ1-1; D not resolved. The sample comprised PBMCs or T cells enriched from blood (not recorded which). This receptor was taken from a woman in her forties or fifties who had recovered from COVID-19. CDR3 protein: CASSQVSDTEAFF. The CDR3 region has the DNA TGTGCCAGCAGCCAAGTCAGCGACACTGAAGCTTTCTTT.